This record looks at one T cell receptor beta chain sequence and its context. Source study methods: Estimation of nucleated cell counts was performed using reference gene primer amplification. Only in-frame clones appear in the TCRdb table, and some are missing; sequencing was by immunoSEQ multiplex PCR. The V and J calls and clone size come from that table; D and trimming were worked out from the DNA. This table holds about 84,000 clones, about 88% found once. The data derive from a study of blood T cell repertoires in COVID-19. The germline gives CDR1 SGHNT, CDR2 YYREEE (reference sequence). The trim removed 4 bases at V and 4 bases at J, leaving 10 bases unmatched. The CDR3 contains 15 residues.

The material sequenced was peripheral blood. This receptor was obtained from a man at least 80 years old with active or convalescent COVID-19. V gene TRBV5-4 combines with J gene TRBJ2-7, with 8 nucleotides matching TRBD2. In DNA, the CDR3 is TGTGCCAGCAGCCCCGTCGGGGGGGCGTCGTACGAGCAGTACTTC. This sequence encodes CASSPVGGASYEQYF.